The T cell receptor beta chain described here comes from a study of CD8+ T cells in alopecia areata. Across the study: Patients took tofacitinib for 6 to 18 months, followed by 6 drug-free months. Severity among treated patients was scored by the percentage of scalp area affected.

Treatment indicated: oral pan-JAK inhibitor, 5-10 mg twice daily. Patients with alopecia areata provided lesional scalp punch biopsies as well as peripheral blood. Separation by sorting yielded CD4+ and CD8+ T cells from PBMCs. This CDR3 is 17 amino acids long. Trimming pared 7 bases from V and 0 bases from J, leaving 21 bases between. The germline CDR1 and CDR2 sequences are MGHRA and YSYEKL. Extracted RNA was reverse transcribed, and the resulting cDNA served as sequencing template. Profiling relied on immunoSEQ multiplex PCR, and the TCRdb table lists in-frame clones only, not all of them. The sample includes roughly 100,000 clones, 85% to 90% of them seen just once.

V usage is TRBV4-1 and J usage is TRBJ1-1; possibly TRBD1 for D (5 bases). Sequencing was performed on CD8+ T cells sorted from blood, taken between weeks 30 and 35, from a patient treated with tofacitinib. This sequence originates from a human donor with alopecia areata. The chain's CDR3 is CASTTEPGNSLNTEAFF. Here the CDR3 DNA reads TGCGCCAGCACCACCGAGCCAGGGAATTCATTGAACACTGAAGCTTTCTTT.